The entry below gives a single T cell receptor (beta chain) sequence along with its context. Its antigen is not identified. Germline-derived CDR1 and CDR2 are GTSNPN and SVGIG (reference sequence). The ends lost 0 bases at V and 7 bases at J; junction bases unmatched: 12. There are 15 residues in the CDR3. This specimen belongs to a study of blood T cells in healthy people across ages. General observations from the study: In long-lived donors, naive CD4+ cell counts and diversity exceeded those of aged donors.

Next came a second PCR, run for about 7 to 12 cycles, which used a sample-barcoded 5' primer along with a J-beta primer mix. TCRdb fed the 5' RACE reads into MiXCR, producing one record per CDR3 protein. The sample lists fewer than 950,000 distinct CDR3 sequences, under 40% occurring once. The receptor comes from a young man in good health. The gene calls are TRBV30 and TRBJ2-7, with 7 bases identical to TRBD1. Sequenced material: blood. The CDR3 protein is CAWSVKGARVNEQYF. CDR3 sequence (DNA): TGTGCCTGGAGTGTTAAGGGGGCGCGGGTGAATGAGCAGTACTTC.